The clone carrying this T cell receptor beta chain was recorded a few times. Clones were read by immunoSEQ multiplex PCR, and TCRdb kept only the in-frame ones, dropping some. The repertoire holds about 2 million clones, with 85% to 95% as singletons. This sample is drawn from a study of shared clonotypes between healthy human individuals. The CDR3 covers 11 residues. V was trimmed by 6 bases and J by 9 bases, leaving 9 bases between them. Germline values: CDR1 MNHGY, CDR2 SAAAGT. The chain uses TRBV6-8 and TRBJ1-5; D uncertain. Input material: naive CD4+ T cells sorted from blood. The subset denotes: CD45RA+ positively selected. This sequence originates from a man aged 18 to 35 in good health. The CDR3 sequence is CASSYLGPQHF. CDR3 DNA sequence: TGTGCCAGCAGCTACCTAGGGCCCCAGCATTTT.